This TCR beta chain was captured in a study of tumor-infiltrating lymphocytes in primary liver carcinoma. To note about this clonotype: Antigen: not known.

Co-extraction yielded RNA and DNA from roughly 21-30 mg of unsorted bulk tissue. V dropped 1 base and J dropped 7; count of bases not matched to a gene: 4. Germline CDR1 is MGHRA and CDR2 is YSYEKL. The CDR3 sequence is 15 residues long. Starting material of 500 ng total RNA yielded TCR beta cDNA via a constant-region primer. Sequencing libraries for TCR beta derived from three nested multiplex PCR rounds that used slightly modified ARM-PCR. Both of the initial two PCR rounds ran for approximately 11 cycles and employed TRBV1-TRBV30 forward primers alongside a C-beta reverse primer. Each CDR3 protein is one row after TCRdb ran MiXCR on the multiplex PCR reads. The data contain 45,000 to 55,000 distinct CDR3 sequences, less than 85% of them singletons. The study, taken as a whole, reports: Merely some 8-24% of top clones spanned all five tumor regions.

This rearrangement joins TRBV4-1 to TRBJ1-6, with 7 positions matching TRBD1. Sequencing input: liver tumor tissue from sampling region 5. Subset of the sample: tumor region T5, tumor centre. The TCR was taken from a man aged 35 to 55 with primary liver carcinoma and hepatitis B virus infection. CDR3 protein: CASSQALDRNSPLHF. The CDR3 nucleotides are TGCGCCAGCAGCCAAGCCCTGGACAGGAATTCACCCCTCCACTTT.